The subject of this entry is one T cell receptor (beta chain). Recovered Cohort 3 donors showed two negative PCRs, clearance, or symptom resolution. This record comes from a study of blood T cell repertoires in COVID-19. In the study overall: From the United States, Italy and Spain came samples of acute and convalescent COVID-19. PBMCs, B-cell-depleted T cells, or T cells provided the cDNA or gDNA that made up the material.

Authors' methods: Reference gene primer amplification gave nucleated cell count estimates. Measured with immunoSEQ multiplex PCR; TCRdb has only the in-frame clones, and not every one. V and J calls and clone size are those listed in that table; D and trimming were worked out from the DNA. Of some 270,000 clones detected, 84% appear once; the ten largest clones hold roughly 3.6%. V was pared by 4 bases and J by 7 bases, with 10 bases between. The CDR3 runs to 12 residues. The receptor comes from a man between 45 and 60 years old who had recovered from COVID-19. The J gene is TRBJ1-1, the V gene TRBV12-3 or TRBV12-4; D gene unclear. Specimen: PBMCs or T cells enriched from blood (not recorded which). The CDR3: CASSSLTGEAFF. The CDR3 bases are TGTGCCAGCAGTTCGTTGACTGGTGAAGCTTTCTTT.